The 23 T cell receptor beta chains presented below share a single source sample, sequenced in a study of blood T cell repertoires in COVID-19. Assay used: immunoSEQ multiplex PCR; TCRdb lists only in-frame clones, some missing. The profile shows around 260,000 clones, under 90% of them singletons. The specimen sequenced was PBMCs or T cells enriched from blood (not recorded which). Receptors were obtained from a man aged 25-45 years with acute COVID-19.

The chain links TRBV19 to TRBJ1-1; D ambiguous. The V end lost 5 bases, the J end lost 7 bases, and 14 bases lay between the germline ends. This CDR3 comprises 13 residues. The germline CDR1 and CDR2 sequences are LNHDA and SQIVND (reference sequence). The DNA of the CDR3 is TGTGCCAGTAGTGGAGGACGGACCCTTGAAGCTTTCTTT. Translated, it gives CASSGGRTLEAFF.

The chain joins TRBV7-2 to TRBJ2-3; the D is unclear. The length of the CDR3 is 11 residues. CDR1 is SGHTA, CDR2 FQGNSA, per germline. Trimming removed 5 bases from V and 6 bases from J, with 6 bases in between. The CDR3, as DNA: TGTGCCAGCAGCCCCTTGGATACGCAGTATTTT. It is translated as CASSPLDTQYF.

In this sample, this clone turned up once. This chain connects TRBV5-1 to TRBJ2-6, with 10 bases fitting TRBD2. Germline trimming cut 3 bases from V and 0 bases from J; bases unmatched to any gene: 6. The CDR3 spans 18 residues. Per germline, CDR1 SGHRS and CDR2 YFSETQ. The CDR3 region is CASSSLSGGGSGANVLTF. The CDR3 DNA reads TGCGCCAGCAGCTCCCTGAGCGGGGGGGGCTCTGGGGCCAACGTCCTGACTTTC.

This chain connects TRBV6-1 to TRBJ1-5; no clear D gene. The V end was cut by 3 bases, the J end by 9 bases, with 9 bases between. Germline CDR1 MNHNS, CDR2 SASEGT. This CDR3 is built from 12 residues. CDR3 protein: CASSDGGLPQHF. For the CDR3, the DNA is TGTGCCAGCAGTGATGGCGGGCTGCCCCAGCATTTT.

This clone has just one count. This rearrangement joins TRBV7-8 to TRBJ2-3; 12 positions match TRBD2. V shed 4 bases, J shed 4 bases, and the junction held 9 bases outside the gene matches. The CDR3 has 17 amino acids. Germline CDR1 reads SGHVS; CDR2 reads FQNEAQ. The CDR3 loop reads CASSYRSLAGGPDTQYF. CDR3 DNA sequence: TGTGCCAGCAGCTACCGAAGCCTAGCGGGAGGGCCAGATACGCAGTATTTT.

The chain joins TRBV6-2 or TRBV6-3 to TRBJ1-5; TRBD1 matches at 9 bases. In germline, CDR1 is MNHEY, CDR2 SVGEGT. The CDR3 is made up of 15 amino acids. Trimming cost V 4 bases and J 7 bases; bases outside gene matches: 8. The CDR3 DNA follows: TGTGCCAGCAGTTCTCAACAGGGGGCGGGACAGCCCCAGCATTTT. Residues: CASSSQQGAGQPQHF.

The rearrangement links TRBV6-1 to TRBJ2-7, with 7 bases matching TRBD2. Germline V gene sequence: CDR1 MNHNS, CDR2 SASEGT. The CDR3 is 16 amino acids. Trimming at V came to 0 bases and at J to 9 bases, leaving 14 bases not matched to a gene. CDR3 region: CASSEASSGKGVWQYV. CDR3 sequence (DNA): TGTGCCAGCAGTGAAGCATCCAGCGGGAAAGGTGTCTGGCAGTACGTC.

Only one count was recorded for this clone. The V and J genes are TRBV6-5 and TRBJ1-2, with a possible D match to TRBD1 (6 bases). The CDR3 loop spans 14 amino acids. V was pared by 0 bases and J by 3 bases, with 8 bases between. Germline values: CDR1 MNHEY, CDR2 SVGAGI. CDR3 DNA sequence: TGTGCCAGCAGTTACTCGCAGGGGTACTATGGCTACACCTTC. It specifies CASSYSQGYYGYTF.

This clone was seen more than once but under ten times. The chain links TRBV11-2 to TRBJ2-2, with D possibly TRBD1 on 7 matching bases. Trimming left V 5 bases short and J 6 bases short, with 16 bases between. Germline V lookup: CDR1 SGHAT, CDR2 FQNNGV. The CDR3 contains 15 residues. The CDR3 here is CASSPGDSRAGELFF. The CDR3 DNA sequence: TGTGCCAGCAGCCCGGGGGACAGTCGTGCCGGGGAGCTGTTTTTT. The full variable domain, with the rest looked up from reference TRBV11-2 and TRBJ2-2, is EAGVAQSPRYKIIEKRQSVAFWCNPISGHATLYWYQQILGQGPKLLIQFQNNGVVDDSQLPKDRFSAERLKGVDSTLKIQPAKLEDSAVYLCASSPGDSRAGELFFGEGSRLTVL.

This clone showed up just a few times. V and J are TRBV19 and TRBJ1-5; D is unresolved. V was clipped by 1 base and J by 4 bases, with 11 bases between them. The germline V gene encodes CDR1 LNHDA and CDR2 SQIVND (reference sequence). This CDR3 region has 15 residues. CDR3 amino acids: CASSIVIVQNQPQHF. The CDR3 nucleotides are TGTGCCAGTAGTATAGTAATTGTACAGAATCAGCCCCAGCATTTT. The entire variable domain, with the rest obtained from reference TRBV19 and TRBJ1-5, is as follows: DGGITQSPKYLFRKEGQNVTLSCEQNLNHDAMYWYRQDPGQGLRLIYYSQIVNDFQKGDIAEGYSVSREKKESFPLTVTSAQKNPTAFYLCASSIVIVQNQPQHFGDGTRLSIL.

The V gene is TRBV21-1, the J gene TRBJ2-3; the table's D call, TRBD2, was not checked against the DNA. TRBV21-1 is a pseudogene locus. This CDR3 comprises 15 residues. CDR3 sequence: CASSKAGVLPDTQYF. CDR3 nucleotide sequence: TGTGCCAGCAGCAAAGCCGGGGTCTTACCAGATACGCAGTATTTT.

Worth noting for this clone: A junction end diverges from the germline sequence, so it may reflect a read error. The chain employs TRBV5-1 and TRBJ2-3; possibly TRBD1 for D (5 bases). The CDR3 runs 14 residues. CDR1 and CDR2 from the germline V gene are SGHRS and YFSETQ. CDR3 sequence (DNA): TGTGCCAGCAGCTTGATCAGGGACACAGATACGCAGTATTTT. It translates to CASSLIRDTDTQYF. Drawing the rest from reference TRBV5-1 and TRBJ2-3, the complete variable domain is KAGVTQTPRYLIKTRGQQVTLSCSPISGHRSVSWYQQTPGQGLQFLFEYFSETQRNKGNFPGRFSGRQFSNSRSEMNVSTLELGDSALYLCASSLIRDTDTQYFGPGTRLTVL.

The V and J genes are TRBV6-1 and TRBJ2-1; D gene unclear. The CDR3 has 12 amino acids. CDR1 MNHNS and CDR2 SASEGT come from the germline V gene. The V end lost 0 bases, the J end lost 13 bases, and 10 bases lay between the germline ends. CDR3 loop: CASSEALRYQFF. The CDR3 nucleotides read TGTGCCAGCAGTGAAGCGTTGAGGTACCAGTTCTTC.

The genes are TRBV27 and TRBJ2-2; tentatively, D is TRBD2 (6 bases). The germline V gene encodes CDR1 MNHEY and CDR2 SMNVEV (reference sequence). The CDR3 totals 14 residues. Trimming removed 1 base at V and 6 bases at J, with 9 bases between. The CDR3 sequence is CASSLWGESGELFF. The CDR3 region has the DNA TGTGCCAGCAGTTTATGGGGGGAGTCCGGGGAGCTGTTTTTT.

This clone came up once. This rearrangement joins TRBV15 to TRBJ2-1, with 8 bases matching TRBD1. Losses at the gene ends were 1 base for V and 6 bases for J; bases not matched to a gene: 8. Per the germline V gene, CDR1 is LNHNV and CDR2 is YYDKDF (reference sequence). This CDR3 comprises 16 residues. The CDR3 nucleotides are TGTGCCACCAGCAGAGGCCGGGACAGGTTCCCCAATGAGCAGTTCTTC. This sequence encodes CATSRGRDRFPNEQFF. Variable domain in full (rest from reference TRBV15 and TRBJ2-1): DAMVIQNPRYQVTQFGKPVTLSCSQTLNHNVMYWYQQKSSQAPKLLFHYYDKDFNNEADTPDNFQSRRPNTSFCFLDIRSPGLGDTAMYLCATSRGRDRFPNEQFFGPGTRLTVL.

The chain has TRBV25-1 and TRBJ1-1; 11 nucleotides line up with TRBD1. After removal of 1 base from V and 4 bases from J, the junction contained 5 bases not matched to a gene. CDR1 MGHDK and CDR2 SYGVNS come from the germline V gene. The CDR3 extends over 16 amino acids. CDR3 nucleotides: TGTGCCAGCAGTGAATCGTTAGGGACAGGGGGCACTGAAGCTTTCTTT. This encodes CASSESLGTGGTEAFF.

This clone was counted only a few times. The genes are TRBV3-1 (or the pseudogene TRBV3-2) and TRBJ2-2; the D gene is possibly TRBD2 (5 bases). Trimming stripped 2 bases from V and 6 bases from J, with 10 bases between. This CDR3 spans 14 amino acids. CDR1 LGHDT and CDR2 YNNKEL come from the germline V gene (reference sequence). This chain's CDR3 is CASSQSPGSGELFF. The CDR3 region has the DNA TGTGCCAGCAGCCAATCCCCGGGGTCCGGGGAGCTGTTTTTT.

The J gene is TRBJ2-1, the V gene TRBV6-2 or TRBV6-3, with 12 bases identical to TRBD2. V shed 5 bases, J shed 9 bases, and the junction held 2 bases outside the gene matches. Looked up from germline, CDR1 is MNHEY and CDR2 is SVGEGT. The CDR3 is 13 amino acids. CDR3 DNA: TGTGCCAGCAGTCTAGCGGGAGGGCTTGAGCAGTTCTTC. Protein product: CASSLAGGLEQFF.

This chain joins TRBV28 and TRBJ2-5; 9 positions match TRBD1. The germline CDR1 and CDR2 sequences are MDHEN and SYDVKM. This CDR3 region has 15 residues. V lost 1 base, J lost 3 bases, and 3 bases stayed unmatched. Written as DNA, the CDR3 is TGTGCCAGCAGTTTATCCGGGACAGGGAAAGAGACCCAGTACTTC. Amino acids: CASSLSGTGKETQYF. Combining the CDR3 with reference TRBV28 and TRBJ2-5 gives the whole variable domain DVKVTQSSRYLVKRTGEKVFLECVQDMDHENMFWYRQDPGLGLRLIYFSYDVKMKEKGDIPEGYSVSREKKERFSLILESASTNQTSMYLCASSLSGTGKETQYFGPGTRLLVL.

The chain links TRBV11-2 to TRBJ2-2; 7 bases are a match to TRBD2. V dropped 6 bases and J dropped 3; count of bases not matched to a gene: 7. Germline values: CDR1 SGHAT, CDR2 FQNNGV. The CDR3 contains 15 residues. The CDR3 sequence is CASRGLREYTGELFF. The CDR3 DNA follows: TGTGCCAGCAGGGGGCTGCGGGAGTACACCGGGGAGCTGTTTTTT.

The chain has TRBV6-5 and TRBJ2-5; 14 nucleotides align to TRBD2. Germline trimming cut 6 bases from V and 8 bases from J; bases unmatched to any gene: 8. CDR3 length: 15 amino acids. Germline assignment: CDR1 MNHEY and CDR2 SVGAGI. CDR3 amino acids: CASSRRLAGGGTQYF. The CDR3 nucleotides are TGTGCCAGCAGCCGAAGACTAGCGGGAGGGGGAACCCAGTACTTC.

The V gene is TRBV2, the J gene TRBJ2-2; D gene unclear. CDR1 SNHLY and CDR2 FYNNEI come from the germline V gene. Trimming shortened V by 0 bases and J by 5 bases, and 13 bases separated the two germline ends. CDR3 length equals 16 residues. The CDR3 sequence is CASSEALLARTGELFF. Here the CDR3 DNA reads TGTGCCAGCAGTGAAGCGCTTCTCGCGAGAACCGGGGAGCTGTTTTTT.

The V gene is TRBV28, the J gene TRBJ1-2; unclear D gene. The V end lost 10 bases, the J end lost 1 base, and 16 bases lay between the germline ends. Germline CDR1 is MDHEN and CDR2 is SYDVKM. The CDR3 consists of 14 residues. The CDR3, as DNA: TGTGCCATCTCGGGGAGTAGGTTTAACTATGGCTACACCTTC. It specifies CAISGSRFNYGYTF.